This TCR beta chain was obtained from a study of metastatic and nonmetastatic thyroid tumors. The overall study: Comparative analysis of repertoires was undertaken across blood and tumor or nodule tissue obtained from malignant and benign thyroid patients.

At least ten counts were recorded for this clone. There were no patients who had received any treatment before thyroid surgery. How the authors handled the data: Using the CDR3 differences seen across clinicopathological groups, the authors built a distant-metastasis classifier for papillary thyroid cancer, which was meant to discriminate distant-metastatic patients. With MiXCR, TCRdb called clones anew from the PCR reads. The V and J calls follow TCRdb's processing rather than the paper's. The data contain 20,000 to 25,000 clones, roughly 22% of them singletons. V was trimmed by 0 bases and J by 2 bases, leaving 7 bases between them. Germline V gene data show CDR1 as LGHNA and CDR2 as YNFKEQ. The CDR3 is 14 residues long.

This clonotype originated in a female donor with papillary thyroid cancer or a benign thyroid nodule (not recorded which). Some clones in this sample may be carry-over from other donors' samples. Sequenced sample: blood. This chain uses TRBV4-2 with TRBJ2-5; D not certain. CDR3 region: CASSQEWGQETQYF. The CDR3 bases are TGTGCCAGCAGCCAAGAGTGGGGTCAAGAGACCCAGTACTTC.